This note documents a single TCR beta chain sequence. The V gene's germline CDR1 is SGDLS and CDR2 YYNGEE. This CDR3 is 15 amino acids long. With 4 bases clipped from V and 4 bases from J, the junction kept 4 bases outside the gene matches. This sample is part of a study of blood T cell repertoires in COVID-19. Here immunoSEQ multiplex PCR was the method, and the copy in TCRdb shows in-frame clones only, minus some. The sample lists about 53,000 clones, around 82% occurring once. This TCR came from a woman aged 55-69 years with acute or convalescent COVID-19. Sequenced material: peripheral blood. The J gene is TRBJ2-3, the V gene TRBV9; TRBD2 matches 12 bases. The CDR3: CASSPSGGASDTQYF. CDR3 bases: TGTGCCAGCAGCCCTAGCGGGGGGGCGTCAGATACGCAGTATTTT.